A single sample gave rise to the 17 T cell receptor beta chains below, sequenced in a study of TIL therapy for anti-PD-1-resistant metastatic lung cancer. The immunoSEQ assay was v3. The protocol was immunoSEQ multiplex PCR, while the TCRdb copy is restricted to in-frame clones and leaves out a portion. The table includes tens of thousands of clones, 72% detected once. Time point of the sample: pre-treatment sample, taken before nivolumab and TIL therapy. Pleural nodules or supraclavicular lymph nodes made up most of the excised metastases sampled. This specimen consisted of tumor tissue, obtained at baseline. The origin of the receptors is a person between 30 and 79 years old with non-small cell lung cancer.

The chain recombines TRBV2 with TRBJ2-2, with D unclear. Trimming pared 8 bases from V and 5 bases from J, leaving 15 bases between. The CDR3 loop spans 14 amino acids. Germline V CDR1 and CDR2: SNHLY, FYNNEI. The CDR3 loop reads CASWVAPTTGELFF. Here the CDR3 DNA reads TGTGCCAGCTGGGTAGCACCTACAACCGGGGAGCTGTTTTTT. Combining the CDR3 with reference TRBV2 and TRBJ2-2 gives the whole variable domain EPEVTQTPSHQVTQMGQEVILRCVPISNHLYFYWYRQILGQKVEFLVSFYNNEISEKSEIFDDQFSVERPDGSNFTLKIRSTKLEDSAMYFCASWVAPTTGELFFGEGSRLTVL.

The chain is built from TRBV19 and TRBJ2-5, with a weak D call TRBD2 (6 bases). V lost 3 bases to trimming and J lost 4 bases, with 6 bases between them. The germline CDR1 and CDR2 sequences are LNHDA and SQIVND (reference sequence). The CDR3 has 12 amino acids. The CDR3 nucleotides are TGTGCCAGTAGTATGGGGGGAGAGACCCAGTACTTC. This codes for CASSMGGETQYF.

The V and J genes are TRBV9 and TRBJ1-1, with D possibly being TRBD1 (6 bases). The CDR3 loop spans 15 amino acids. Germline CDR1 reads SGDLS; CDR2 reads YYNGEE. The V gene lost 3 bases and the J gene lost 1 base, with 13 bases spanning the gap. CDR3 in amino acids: CASSGGGTPNTEAFF. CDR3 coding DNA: TGTGCCAGCAGCGGGGGGGGCACTCCGAACACTGAAGCTTTCTTT.

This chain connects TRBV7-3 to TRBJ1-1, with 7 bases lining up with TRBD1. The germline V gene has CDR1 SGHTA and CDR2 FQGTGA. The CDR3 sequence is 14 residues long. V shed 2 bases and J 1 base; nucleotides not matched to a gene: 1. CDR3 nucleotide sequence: TGTGCCAGCAGCTTACCAGGGGGGAACACTGAAGCTTTCTTT. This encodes CASSLPGGNTEAFF.

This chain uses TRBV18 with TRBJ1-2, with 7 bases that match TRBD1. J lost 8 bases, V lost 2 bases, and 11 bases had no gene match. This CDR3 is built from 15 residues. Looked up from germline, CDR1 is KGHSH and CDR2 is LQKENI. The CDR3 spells CASSPEGASFEGYTF. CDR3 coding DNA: TGTGCCAGCTCACCAGAGGGGGCGTCGTTTGAAGGCTACACCTTC. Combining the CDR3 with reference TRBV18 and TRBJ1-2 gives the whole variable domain NAGVMQNPRHLVRRRGQEARLRCSPMKGHSHVYWYRQLPEEGLKFMVYLQKENIIDESGMPKERFSAEFPKEGPSILRIQQVVRGDSAAYFCASSPEGASFEGYTFGSGTRLTVV.

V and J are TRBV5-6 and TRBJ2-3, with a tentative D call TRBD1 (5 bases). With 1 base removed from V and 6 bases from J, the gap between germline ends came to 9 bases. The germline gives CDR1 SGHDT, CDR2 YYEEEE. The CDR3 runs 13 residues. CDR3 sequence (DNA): TGTGCCAGCAGCTTGTTAGCAGGGGATACGCAGTATTTT. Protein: CASSLLAGDTQYF.

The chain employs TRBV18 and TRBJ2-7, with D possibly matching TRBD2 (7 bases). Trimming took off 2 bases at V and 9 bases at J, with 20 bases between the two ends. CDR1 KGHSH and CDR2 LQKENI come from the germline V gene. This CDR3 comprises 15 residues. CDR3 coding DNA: TGTGCCAGCTCACCAGGAGGGGGACTACGTATTGGGCAGTACTTC. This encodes CASSPGGGLRIGQYF.

CDR3 amino acids: CASSFVQYGYTF. The CDR3 coding sequence is TGTGCCAGCAGCTTTGTCCAGTATGGCTACACCTTC. The gene calls are TRBV7-2 and TRBJ1-2; D gene unclear. The germline V gene encodes CDR1 SGHTA and CDR2 FQGNSA. The V and J ends lost 3 bases and 5 bases respectively, with 7 bases between them. The CDR3 has 12 residues.

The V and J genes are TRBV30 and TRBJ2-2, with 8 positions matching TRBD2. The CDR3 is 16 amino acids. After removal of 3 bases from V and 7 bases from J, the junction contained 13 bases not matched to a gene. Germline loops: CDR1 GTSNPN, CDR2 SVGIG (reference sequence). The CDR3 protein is CAWRWRGADVVGELFF. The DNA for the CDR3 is TGTGCCTGGAGATGGCGGGGGGCGGATGTTGTCGGGGAGCTGTTTTTT.

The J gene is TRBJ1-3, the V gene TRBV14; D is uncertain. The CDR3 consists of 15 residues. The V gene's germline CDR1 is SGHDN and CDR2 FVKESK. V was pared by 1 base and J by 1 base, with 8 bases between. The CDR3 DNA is TGTGCCAGCAGCCAAGTGTTCAGGTCTGGAAACACCATATATTTT. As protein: CASSQVFRSGNTIYF.

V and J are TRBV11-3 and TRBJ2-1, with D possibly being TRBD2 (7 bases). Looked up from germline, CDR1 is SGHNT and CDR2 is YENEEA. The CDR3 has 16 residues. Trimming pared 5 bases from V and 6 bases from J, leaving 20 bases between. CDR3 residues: CASSPWMGGGLNEQFF. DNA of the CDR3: TGTGCCAGCAGCCCTTGGATGGGGGGGGGCCTCAATGAGCAGTTCTTC.

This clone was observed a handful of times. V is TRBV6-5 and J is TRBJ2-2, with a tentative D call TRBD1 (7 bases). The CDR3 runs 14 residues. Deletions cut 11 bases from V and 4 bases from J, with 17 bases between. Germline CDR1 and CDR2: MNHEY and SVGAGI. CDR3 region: CAAQGGWGTGELFF. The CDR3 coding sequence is TGTGCCGCGCAGGGGGGATGGGGCACCGGGGAGCTGTTTTTT.

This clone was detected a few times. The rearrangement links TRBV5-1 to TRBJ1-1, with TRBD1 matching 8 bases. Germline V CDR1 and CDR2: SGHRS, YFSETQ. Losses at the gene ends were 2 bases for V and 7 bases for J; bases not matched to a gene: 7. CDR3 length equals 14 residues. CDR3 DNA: TGCGCCAGCAGCTTAAGACAGGGGCAAGGTGAAGCTTTCTTT. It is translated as CASSLRQGQGEAFF.

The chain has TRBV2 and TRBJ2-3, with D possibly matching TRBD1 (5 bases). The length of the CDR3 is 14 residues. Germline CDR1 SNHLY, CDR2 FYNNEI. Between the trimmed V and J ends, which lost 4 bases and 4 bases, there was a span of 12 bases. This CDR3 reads CASSGWKGADTQYF. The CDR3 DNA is TGTGCCAGCAGTGGGTGGAAAGGGGCAGATACGCAGTATTTT.

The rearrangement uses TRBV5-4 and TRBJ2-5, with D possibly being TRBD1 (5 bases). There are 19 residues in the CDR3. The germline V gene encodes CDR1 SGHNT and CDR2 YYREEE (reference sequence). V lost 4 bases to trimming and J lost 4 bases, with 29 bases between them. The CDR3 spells CASSHRTIRIFGEGETQYF. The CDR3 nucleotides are TGTGCCAGCAGCCACCGGACAATCAGAATATTCGGCGAAGGAGAGACCCAGTACTTC.

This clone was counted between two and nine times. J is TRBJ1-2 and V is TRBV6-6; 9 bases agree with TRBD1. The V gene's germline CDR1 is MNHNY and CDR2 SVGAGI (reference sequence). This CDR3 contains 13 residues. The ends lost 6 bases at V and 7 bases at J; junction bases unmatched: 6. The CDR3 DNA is TGTGCCAGCAGCTCCCCGACAGGGGGTGGCTACACCTTC. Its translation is CASSSPTGGGYTF.

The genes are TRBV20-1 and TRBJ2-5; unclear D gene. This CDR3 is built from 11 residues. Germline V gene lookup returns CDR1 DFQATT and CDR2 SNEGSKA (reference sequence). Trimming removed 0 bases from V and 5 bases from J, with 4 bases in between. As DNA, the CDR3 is TGCAGTGCTAGAGAATACGAGACCCAGTACTTC. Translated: CSAREYETQYF.